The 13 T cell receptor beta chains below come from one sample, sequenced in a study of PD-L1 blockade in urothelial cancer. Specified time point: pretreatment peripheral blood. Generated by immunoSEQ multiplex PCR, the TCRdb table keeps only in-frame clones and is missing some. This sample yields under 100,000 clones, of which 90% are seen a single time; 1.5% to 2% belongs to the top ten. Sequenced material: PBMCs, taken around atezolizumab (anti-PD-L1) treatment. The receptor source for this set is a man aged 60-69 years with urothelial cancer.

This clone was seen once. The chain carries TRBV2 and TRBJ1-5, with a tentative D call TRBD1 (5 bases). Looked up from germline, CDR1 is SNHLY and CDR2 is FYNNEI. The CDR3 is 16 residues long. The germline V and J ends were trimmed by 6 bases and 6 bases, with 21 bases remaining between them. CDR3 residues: CASRTTLIREGQPQHF. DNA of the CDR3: TGTGCCAGCAGAACGACATTGATCAGGGAGGGTCAGCCCCAGCATTTT.

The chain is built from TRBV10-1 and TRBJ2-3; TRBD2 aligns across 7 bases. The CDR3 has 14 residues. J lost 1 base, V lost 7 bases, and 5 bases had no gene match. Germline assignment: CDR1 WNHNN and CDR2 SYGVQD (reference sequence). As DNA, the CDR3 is TGCGCCAGCACCGCGGGACTACGCACAGATACGCAGTATTTT. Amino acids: CASTAGLRTDTQYF.

In nucleotides, the CDR3 is TGTGCCAGCAGCTTACAGGGGGCACGGGAGACCCAGTACTTC. Translating gives CASSLQGARETQYF. The rearrangement uses TRBV5-4 and TRBJ2-5; TRBD1 matches at 9 bases. Trimming took 2 bases from V and 5 from J; bases not matched to a gene: 4. This CDR3 has 14 residues. The germline CDR1 and CDR2 sequences are SGHNT and YYREEE (reference sequence). The entire variable domain, with the rest obtained from reference TRBV5-4 and TRBJ2-5, is as follows: ETGVTQSPTHLIKTRGQQVTLRCSSQSGHNTVSWYQQALGQGPQFIFQYYREEENGRGNFPPRFSGLQFPNYSSELNVNALELDDSALYLCASSLQGARETQYFGPGTRLLVL.

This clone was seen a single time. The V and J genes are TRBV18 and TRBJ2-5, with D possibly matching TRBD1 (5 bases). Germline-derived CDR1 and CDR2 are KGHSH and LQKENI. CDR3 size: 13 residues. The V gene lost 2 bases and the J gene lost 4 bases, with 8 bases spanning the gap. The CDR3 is CASSPGAGETQYF. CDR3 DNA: TGTGCCAGCTCACCAGGGGCCGGAGAGACCCAGTACTTC.

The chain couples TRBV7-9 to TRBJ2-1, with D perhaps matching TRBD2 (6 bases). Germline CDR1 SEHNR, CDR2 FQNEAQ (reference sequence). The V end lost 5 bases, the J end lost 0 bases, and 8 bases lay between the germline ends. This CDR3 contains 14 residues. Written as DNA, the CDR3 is TGTGCCAGCAGCCGGGGGAGCTCCTACAATGAGCAGTTCTTC. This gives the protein CASSRGSSYNEQFF.

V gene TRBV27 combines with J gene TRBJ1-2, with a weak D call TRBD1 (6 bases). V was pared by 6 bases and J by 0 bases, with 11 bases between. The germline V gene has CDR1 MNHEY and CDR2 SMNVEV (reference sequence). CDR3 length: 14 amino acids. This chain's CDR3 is CASRRQATNYGYTF. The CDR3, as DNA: TGTGCCAGCAGAAGACAGGCAACTAACTATGGCTACACCTTC.

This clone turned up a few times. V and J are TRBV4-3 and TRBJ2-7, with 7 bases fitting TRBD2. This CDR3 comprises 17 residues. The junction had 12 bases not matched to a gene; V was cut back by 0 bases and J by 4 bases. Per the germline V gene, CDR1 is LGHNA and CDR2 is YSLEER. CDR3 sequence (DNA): TGCGCCAGCAGCCAAGATCATGGTAGCGGGTTTATGTACGAGCAGTACTTC. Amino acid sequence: CASSQDHGSGFMYEQYF.

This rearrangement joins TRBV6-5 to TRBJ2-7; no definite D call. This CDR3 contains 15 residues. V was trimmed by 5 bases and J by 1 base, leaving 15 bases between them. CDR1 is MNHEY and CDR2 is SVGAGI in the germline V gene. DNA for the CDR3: TGTGCCAGCAGTCCCCGAAGCCTCTCTTCCTACGAGCAGTACTTC. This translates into CASSPRSLSSYEQYF.

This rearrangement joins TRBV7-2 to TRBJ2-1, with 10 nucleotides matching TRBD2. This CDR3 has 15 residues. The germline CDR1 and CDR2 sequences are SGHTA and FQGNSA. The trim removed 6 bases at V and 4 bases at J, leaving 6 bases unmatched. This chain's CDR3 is CASRPGTSDYNEQFF. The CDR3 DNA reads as TGTGCCAGCAGACCCGGGACTAGCGATTACAATGAGCAGTTCTTC. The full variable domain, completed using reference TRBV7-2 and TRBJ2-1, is GAGVSQSPSNKVTEKGKDVELRCDPISGHTALYWYRQSLGQGLEFLIYFQGNSAPDKSGLPSDRFSAERTGGSVSTLTIQRTQQEDSAVYLCASRPGTSDYNEQFFGPGTRLTVL.

The DNA for the CDR3 is TGTGCCAGCTCACCTCTTCCCAGAGTGTGGGAGGCTGGCTACACCTTC. Its translation is CASSPLPRVWEAGYTF. The chain joins TRBV18 to TRBJ1-2; D gene ambiguous. Germline V gene sequence: CDR1 KGHSH, CDR2 LQKENI. V lost 3 bases to trimming and J lost 7 bases, with 21 bases between them. The CDR3 is 16 amino acids.

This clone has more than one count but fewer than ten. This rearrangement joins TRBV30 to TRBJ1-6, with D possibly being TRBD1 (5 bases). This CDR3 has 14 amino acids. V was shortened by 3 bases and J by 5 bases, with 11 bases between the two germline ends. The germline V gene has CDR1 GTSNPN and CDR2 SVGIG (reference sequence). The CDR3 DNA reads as TGTGCCTGGAGGGGCAGGGTAGATAATTCACCCCTCCACTTT. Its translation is CAWRGRVDNSPLHF.

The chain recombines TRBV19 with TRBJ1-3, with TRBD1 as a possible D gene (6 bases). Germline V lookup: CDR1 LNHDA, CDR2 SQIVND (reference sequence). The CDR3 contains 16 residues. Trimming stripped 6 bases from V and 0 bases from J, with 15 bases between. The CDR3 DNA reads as TGTGCCAGTAGCCCCTCGGGACAACTCTCTGGAAACACCATATATTTT. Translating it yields CASSPSGQLSGNTIYF.

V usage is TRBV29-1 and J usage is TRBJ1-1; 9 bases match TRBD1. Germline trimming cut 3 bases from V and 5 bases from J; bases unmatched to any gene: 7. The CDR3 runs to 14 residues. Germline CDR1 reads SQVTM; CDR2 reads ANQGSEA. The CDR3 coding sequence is TGCAGCGTTGAGGGCAGACAGGGGGAAACTGAAGCTTTCTTT. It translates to CSVEGRQGETEAFF.